These T cell receptor beta chains were read from a single sample in a study of technical replicates of blood from a few donors. Profiling relied on immunoSEQ multiplex PCR, and the TCRdb table lists in-frame clones only, not all of them. The table has over 70,000 clones, roughly 94% seen once. The sequencing input was T cells isolated from PBMCs. The receptors come from a human donor in good health. CDR3s include the opening cysteine and the closing phenylalanine or tryptophan. The order of the fields is CDR3 DNA, CDR3 protein, V gene, D gene, clone size, J gene. The D gene is left open where the match is weak. The listing skips clone size in some rows; elsewhere it reads once, few, many or a size class.

CDR3nt: TGTGCCAGCAGTTTAGGGGCCCCCGGGGAGCTGTTTTTT
CDR3aa: CASSLGAPGELFF
v_gene: TRBV28
d_gene: -
abundance: -
j_gene: TRBJ2-2

CDR3nt: TGTGCCAGCAGTTCCGGACAGAACTACGAGCAGTACTTC
CDR3aa: CASSSGQNYEQYF
v_gene: TRBV6-6
d_gene: -
abundance: -
j_gene: TRBJ2-7

CDR3nt: TGTGCCAGCAGCTTCGGGTCCGACTATGGCTACACCTTC
CDR3aa: CASSFGSDYGYTF
v_gene: TRBV7-9
d_gene: -
abundance: -
j_gene: TRBJ1-2

CDR3nt: TGTGCCAGCACCCTTTCCCAGGCTGGTGGCTACACCTTC
CDR3aa: CASTLSQAGGYTF
v_gene: TRBV9
d_gene: -
abundance: -
j_gene: TRBJ1-2

CDR3nt: TGTGCCAGCAGTGAAGCGTGGGGGGATCAGCCCCAGCATTTT
CDR3aa: CASSEAWGDQPQHF
v_gene: TRBV6-1
d_gene: -
abundance: -
j_gene: TRBJ1-5

CDR3nt: TGTGCCAGCAGCTACTCCAGGGAGACCCAGTACTTC
CDR3aa: CASSYSRETQYF
v_gene: TRBV7-9
d_gene: -
abundance: -
j_gene: TRBJ2-5

CDR3nt: TGTGCCAGCAGCTTAGGGGTCTCACACAGGGGGGCAAACACTGAAGCTTTCTTT
CDR3aa: CASSLGVSHRGANTEAFF
v_gene: TRBV13
d_gene: TRBD1
abundance: -
j_gene: TRBJ1-1

CDR3nt: TGTGCCAGCAGCCCTTCCGGGGGGGGCACTGAAGCTTTCTTT
CDR3aa: CASSPSGGGTEAFF
v_gene: TRBV14
d_gene: -
abundance: -
j_gene: TRBJ1-1

CDR3nt: TGTGCCAGCAGCGCTAGCGGGATTTACAATGAGCAGTTCTTC
CDR3aa: CASSASGIYNEQFF
v_gene: TRBV7-9
d_gene: TRBD2
abundance: -
j_gene: TRBJ2-1

CDR3nt: TGTGCCAGCAGCTCAGGGGCACTGAACTATGGCTACACCTTC
CDR3aa: CASSSGALNYGYTF
v_gene: TRBV7-8
d_gene: -
abundance: -
j_gene: TRBJ1-2

CDR3nt: TGTGCCAGCAGGGGAGACAGGGGGGATGAAAAACTGTTTTTT
CDR3aa: CASRGDRGDEKLFF
v_gene: TRBV28
d_gene: TRBD1
abundance: -
j_gene: TRBJ1-4

CDR3nt: TGTGCCAGCAGCAGTAATGGACAGGGAGGTCAGCCCCAGCATTTT
CDR3aa: CASSSNGQGGQPQHF
v_gene: TRBV21-1
d_gene: -
abundance: -
j_gene: TRBJ1-5

CDR3nt: TGTGCTAGCAGCCCCGGGACAGGGGGTGGGTCGGAGCAGTACTTC
CDR3aa: CASSPGTGGGSEQYF
v_gene: TRBV7-7
d_gene: TRBD1
abundance: few
j_gene: TRBJ2-7

CDR3nt: TGTGCCAGCAGCGTAGAACCCAGGGTCTACGGGAACACTGAAGCTTTCTTT
CDR3aa: CASSVEPRVYGNTEAFF
v_gene: TRBV9
d_gene: -
abundance: -
j_gene: TRBJ1-1

CDR3nt: TGCGCCAGCATTGTGGGGGAGGGTTACAATGAGCAGTTCTTC
CDR3aa: CASIVGEGYNEQFF
v_gene: TRBV10-2
d_gene: TRBD2
abundance: -
j_gene: TRBJ2-1

CDR3nt: TGTGCCAGCAGCAATAGACAGGGTAGGGGTCCGCAGTTCTTC
CDR3aa: CASSNRQGRGPQFF
v_gene: TRBV14
d_gene: TRBD1
abundance: -
j_gene: TRBJ2-1

CDR3nt: TGTGCCTGGAGTGCCCACTACGAGCAGTACTTC
CDR3aa: CAWSAHYEQYF
v_gene: TRBV30
d_gene: -
abundance: -
j_gene: TRBJ2-7

CDR3nt: TGTGCCAGCAGCGTAGAGGGACTAGCAGTCGATGAGCAGTTCTTC
CDR3aa: CASSVEGLAVDEQFF
v_gene: TRBV9
d_gene: TRBD2
abundance: once
j_gene: TRBJ2-1

CDR3nt: TGTGCCAGCAGTCTAATGCTCAGCCACAGGGACACTGAAGCTTTCTTT
CDR3aa: CASSLMLSHRDTEAFF
v_gene: TRBV11-3
d_gene: -
abundance: -
j_gene: TRBJ1-1

CDR3nt: TGTGCCAGCAGCCCAACAGGAAGCCTAACCAACTATGGCTACACCTTC
CDR3aa: CASSPTGSLTNYGYTF
v_gene: TRBV13
d_gene: -
abundance: -
j_gene: TRBJ1-2

CDR3nt: TGTGCCAGCAGTAGCGGGAGGTTCACAGATACGCAGTATTTT
CDR3aa: CASSSGRFTDTQYF
v_gene: TRBV6-5
d_gene: TRBD2
abundance: -
j_gene: TRBJ2-3

CDR3nt: TGTGCCAGCAGTTACGGATTGACAGGCATGGACACTGAAGCTTTCTTT
CDR3aa: CASSYGLTGMDTEAFF
v_gene: TRBV6-6
d_gene: -
abundance: -
j_gene: TRBJ1-1

CDR3nt: TGTGCCAGCAGCTGGGGGGACGGTACCTATGGCTACACCTTC
CDR3aa: CASSWGDGTYGYTF
v_gene: TRBV5-6
d_gene: -
abundance: -
j_gene: TRBJ1-2

CDR3nt: TGTGCCAGCAGGATGACAGGGGGGACTTCGGACTATGGCTACACCTTC
CDR3aa: CASRMTGGTSDYGYTF
v_gene: TRBV25-1
d_gene: TRBD1
abundance: -
j_gene: TRBJ1-2

CDR3nt: TGCAGTGCGTTTAGCACCGGGGAGCTGTTTTTT
CDR3aa: CSAFSTGELFF
v_gene: TRBV20-1
d_gene: -
abundance: -
j_gene: TRBJ2-2

CDR3nt: TGTGCCAGCAGTGTTGGAGGGGCCGACGAGCAGTACTTC
CDR3aa: CASSVGGADEQYF
v_gene: TRBV27
d_gene: -
abundance: -
j_gene: TRBJ2-7

CDR3nt: TGTGCCAGCAGTCCGACTAGCGGGAGCTTCAATGAGCAGTTCTTC
CDR3aa: CASSPTSGSFNEQFF
v_gene: TRBV27
d_gene: TRBD2
abundance: -
j_gene: TRBJ2-1

CDR3nt: TGCGCCAGCAGCTTGGGAGACAATGAGCAGTTCTTC
CDR3aa: CASSLGDNEQFF
v_gene: TRBV5-1
d_gene: -
abundance: once
j_gene: TRBJ2-1

CDR3nt: TGTGCCAGCAGCCGGAGTTACGGGGCGAACACCGGGGAGCTGTTTTTT
CDR3aa: CASSRSYGANTGELFF
v_gene: TRBV5-8
d_gene: -
abundance: -
j_gene: TRBJ2-2

CDR3nt: TGTGCCAGCAGCGTAGGGACTCTAGCCATCAATGAGCAGTTCTTC
CDR3aa: CASSVGTLAINEQFF
v_gene: TRBV9
d_gene: -
abundance: -
j_gene: TRBJ2-1

CDR3nt: TGTGCCAGCAGCGTAGATCTCAACACTGAAGCTTTCTTT
CDR3aa: CASSVDLNTEAFF
v_gene: TRBV9
d_gene: -
abundance: -
j_gene: TRBJ1-1

CDR3nt: TGTGCCAGCAGCTTTCGGGGGACTGGCTACAATGAGCAGTTCTTC
CDR3aa: CASSFRGTGYNEQFF
v_gene: TRBV11-2
d_gene: -
abundance: -
j_gene: TRBJ2-1

CDR3nt: TGTGCCAGCAGTTATGGAGCGGAGACTAGTAAGTTCTTC
CDR3aa: CASSYGAETSKFF
v_gene: TRBV6-5
d_gene: -
abundance: -
j_gene: TRBJ2-1

CDR3nt: TGTGCCAGCAGCTCAACTCCGGGACTAGCGGGATTTTCCTACAATGAGCAGTTCTTC
CDR3aa: CASSSTPGLAGFSYNEQFF
v_gene: TRBV7-9
d_gene: TRBD2
abundance: -
j_gene: TRBJ2-1

CDR3nt: TGTGCCAGCAACCTAGCGGGATCCTACAATGAGCAGTTCTTC
CDR3aa: CASNLAGSYNEQFF
v_gene: TRBV2
d_gene: TRBD2
abundance: -
j_gene: TRBJ2-1

CDR3nt: TGTGCCAGTAGTACGCAGCAGGGAATTGGAGGCTACACCTTC
CDR3aa: CASSTQQGIGGYTF
v_gene: TRBV19
d_gene: -
abundance: once
j_gene: TRBJ1-2

CDR3nt: TGTGCCACCCCACACCGGGACAGGGCCTACAATGAGCAGTTCTTC
CDR3aa: CATPHRDRAYNEQFF
v_gene: TRBV2
d_gene: TRBD1
abundance: -
j_gene: TRBJ2-1

CDR3nt: TGTGCCAGCAGTGAAGCGCTGACAGGCTATGGCTACACCTTC
CDR3aa: CASSEALTGYGYTF
v_gene: TRBV6-1
d_gene: -
abundance: -
j_gene: TRBJ1-2

CDR3nt: TGTGCCAGCAGTGTCCTTTTTGAGGGAGGGAACACCGGGGAGCTGTTTTTT
CDR3aa: CASSVLFEGGNTGELFF
v_gene: TRBV6-1
d_gene: -
abundance: -
j_gene: TRBJ2-2

CDR3nt: TGTGCCAGCAGCTGGGACAGGGTCCAGCTCACTGAAGCTTTCTTT
CDR3aa: CASSWDRVQLTEAFF
v_gene: TRBV5-6
d_gene: TRBD1
abundance: -
j_gene: TRBJ1-1

CDR3nt: TGTGCCAGCAGTCCCGGGACAGGGGGCTACAATGAGCAGTTCTTC
CDR3aa: CASSPGTGGYNEQFF
v_gene: TRBV6-1
d_gene: TRBD1
abundance: -
j_gene: TRBJ2-1

CDR3nt: TGTGCCAGCAGTTACGGTTGGGGAGCTAATGAAAAACTGTTTTTT
CDR3aa: CASSYGWGANEKLFF
v_gene: TRBV6-5
d_gene: -
abundance: -
j_gene: TRBJ1-4

CDR3nt: TGTGCCAGCAGTTCTAGCGGGAGGGACACCTACGAGCAGTACTTC
CDR3aa: CASSSSGRDTYEQYF
v_gene: TRBV6-5
d_gene: TRBD2
abundance: -
j_gene: TRBJ2-7

CDR3nt: TGTGCCAGCAGTGGTTTTGAGAGGGCTGGGCTGTTCTTC
CDR3aa: CASSGFERAGLFF
v_gene: TRBV25-1
d_gene: -
abundance: once
j_gene: TRBJ2-1

CDR3nt: TGTGCCAGCAGCTTGACTAGCGGGAGGGCTGGGGAGCAGTACTTC
CDR3aa: CASSLTSGRAGEQYF
v_gene: TRBV5-6
d_gene: TRBD2
abundance: -
j_gene: TRBJ2-7

CDR3nt: TGTGCTATCCGAAAGGGGTCATTATACAATGAGCAGTTCTTC
CDR3aa: CAIRKGSLYNEQFF
v_gene: TRBV30
d_gene: -
abundance: -
j_gene: TRBJ2-1

CDR3nt: TGTGCCAGCAGTGTAGTGACAGAAAACACTGAAGCTTTCTTT
CDR3aa: CASSVVTENTEAFF
v_gene: TRBV6-1
d_gene: -
abundance: few
j_gene: TRBJ1-1

CDR3nt: TGTGCCAGCAGCTTGGACAGGGGCAATGAGCAGTTCTTC
CDR3aa: CASSLDRGNEQFF
v_gene: TRBV11-2
d_gene: TRBD1
abundance: -
j_gene: TRBJ2-1